This TCR beta chain was observed in a study of blood T cell repertoires in COVID-19. Study-wide context: Sample material is recorded as cDNA or gDNA derived from T cells, B-cell-depleted T cells, or PBMCs.

Source study methods: By means of reference gene primer amplification, nucleated cell counts were estimated. Here immunoSEQ multiplex PCR was the method, and the copy in TCRdb shows in-frame clones only, minus some. That table gives V, J and clone size, and the DNA gave D and trimming. The repertoire holds roughly 250,000 clones, less than 85% seen once, with roughly 4.9% in the top ten. The TCR comes from a woman of 80 years or more with active or convalescent COVID-19. Material for sequencing was peripheral blood.

The chain's CDR3 is CASSFRGTANGYTF. The CDR3 nucleotides read TGTGCCAGCAGTTTCCGCGGGACAGCTAATGGCTACACCTTC. The chain links TRBV27 to TRBJ1-2, with 7 bases fitting TRBD1. Germline V CDR1 and CDR2: MNHEY, SMNVEV (reference sequence). The CDR3 contains 14 residues. Trimming took 3 bases from V and 6 from J; bases not matched to a gene: 7.